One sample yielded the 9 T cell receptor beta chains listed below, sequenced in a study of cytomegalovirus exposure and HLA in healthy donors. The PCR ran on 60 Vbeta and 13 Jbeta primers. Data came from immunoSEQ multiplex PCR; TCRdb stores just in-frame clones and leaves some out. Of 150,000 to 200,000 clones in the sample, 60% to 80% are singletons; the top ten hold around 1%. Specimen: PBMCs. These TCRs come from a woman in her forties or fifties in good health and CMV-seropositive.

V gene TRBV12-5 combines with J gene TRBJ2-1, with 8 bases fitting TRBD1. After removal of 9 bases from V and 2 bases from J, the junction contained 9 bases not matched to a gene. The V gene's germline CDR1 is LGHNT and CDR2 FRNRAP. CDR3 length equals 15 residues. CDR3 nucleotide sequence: TGTGCTAGCGCGTCCGGGACAGGCGCCTACAATGAGCAGTTCTTC. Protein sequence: CASASGTGAYNEQFF.

As DNA, the CDR3 is TGTGCCAGCAGCTTAGCGAGGACAAACCATGGCTACACCTTC. Amino acid sequence: CASSLARTNHGYTF. V is TRBV7-8 and J is TRBJ1-2; possible D gene TRBD1, 5 bases. From germline, CDR1 is SGHVS and CDR2 FQNEAQ. The CDR3 extends over 14 amino acids. V was clipped by 0 bases and J by 6 bases, with 11 bases between them.

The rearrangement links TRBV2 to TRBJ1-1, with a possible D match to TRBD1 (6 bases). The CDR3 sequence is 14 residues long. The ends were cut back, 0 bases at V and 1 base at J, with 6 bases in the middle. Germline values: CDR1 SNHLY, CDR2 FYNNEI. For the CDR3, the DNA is TGTGCCAGCAGTGAAGCGACAGGGAACACTGAAGCTTTCTTT. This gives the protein CASSEATGNTEAFF.

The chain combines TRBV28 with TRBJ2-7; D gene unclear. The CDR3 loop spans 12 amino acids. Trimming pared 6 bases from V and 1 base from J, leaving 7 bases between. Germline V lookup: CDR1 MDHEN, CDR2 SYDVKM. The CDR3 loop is CASRKQSYEQYF. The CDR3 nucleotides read TGTGCCAGCAGGAAACAGTCCTACGAGCAGTACTTC.

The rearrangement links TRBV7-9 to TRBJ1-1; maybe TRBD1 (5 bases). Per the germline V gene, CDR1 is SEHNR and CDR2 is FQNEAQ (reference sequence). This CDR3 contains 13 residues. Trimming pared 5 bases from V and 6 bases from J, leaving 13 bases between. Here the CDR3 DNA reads TGTGCCAGCAGCCTAGGGGAGATCCCTGAAGCTTTCTTT. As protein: CASSLGEIPEAFF.

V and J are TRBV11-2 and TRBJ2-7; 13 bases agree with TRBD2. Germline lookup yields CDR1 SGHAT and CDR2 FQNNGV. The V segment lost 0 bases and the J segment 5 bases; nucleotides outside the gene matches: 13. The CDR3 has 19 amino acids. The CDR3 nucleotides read TGTGCCAGCAGCTTAGAGGGGGGCGGGACTAGCGGGACGTACCACGAGCAGTACTTC. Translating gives CASSLEGGGTSGTYHEQYF. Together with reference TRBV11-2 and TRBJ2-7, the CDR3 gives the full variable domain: EAGVAQSPRYKIIEKRQSVAFWCNPISGHATLYWYQQILGQGPKLLIQFQNNGVVDDSQLPKDRFSAERLKGVDSTLKIQPAKLEDSAVYLCASSLEGGGTSGTYHEQYFGPGTRLTVT.

The CDR3 loop is CASSLGGSGDWTDTQYF. DNA of the CDR3: TGCGCCAGCAGCTTGGGGGGGAGCGGGGATTGGACAGATACGCAGTATTTT. V is TRBV5-1 and J is TRBJ2-3; 7 bases map to TRBD2. CDR3 length: 17 residues. In germline, CDR1 is SGHRS, CDR2 YFSETQ. Germline trimming cut 0 bases from V and 3 bases from J; bases unmatched to any gene: 10.

CDR3: CASSMFGTGWQPQHF. In DNA, the CDR3 is TGTGCCAGTAGTATGTTTGGGACAGGGTGGCAGCCCCAGCATTTT. The chain uses TRBV19 and TRBJ1-5, with 9 nucleotides matching TRBD1. The CDR3 is 15 residues long. Per germline, CDR1 LNHDA and CDR2 SQIVND (reference sequence). The J segment lost 7 bases and the V segment lost 3 bases, leaving 7 bases of the junction unmatched.

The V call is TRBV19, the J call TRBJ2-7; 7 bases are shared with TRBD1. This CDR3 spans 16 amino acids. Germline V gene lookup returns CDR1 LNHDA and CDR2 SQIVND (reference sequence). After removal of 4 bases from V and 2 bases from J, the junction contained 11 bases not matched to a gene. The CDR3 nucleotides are TGTGCCAGTAGTACGAAGCCGACAGGGTTCACCTACGAGCAGTACTTC. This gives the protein CASSTKPTGFTYEQYF. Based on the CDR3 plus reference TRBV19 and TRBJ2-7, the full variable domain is DGGITQSPKYLFRKEGQNVTLSCEQNLNHDAMYWYRQDPGQGLRLIYYSQIVNDFQKGDIAEGYSVSREKKESFPLTVTSAQKNPTAFYLCASSTKPTGFTYEQYFGPGTRLTVT.